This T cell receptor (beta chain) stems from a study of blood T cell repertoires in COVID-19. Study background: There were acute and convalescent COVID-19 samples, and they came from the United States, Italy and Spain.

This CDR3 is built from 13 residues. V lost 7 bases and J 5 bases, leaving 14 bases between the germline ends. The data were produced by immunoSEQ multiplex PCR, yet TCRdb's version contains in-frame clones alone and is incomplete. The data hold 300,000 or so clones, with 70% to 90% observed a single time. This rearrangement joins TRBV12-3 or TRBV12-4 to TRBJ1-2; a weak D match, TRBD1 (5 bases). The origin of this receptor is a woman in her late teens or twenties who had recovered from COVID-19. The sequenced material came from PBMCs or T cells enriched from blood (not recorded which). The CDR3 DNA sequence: TGTGCCAGCAATGGCGGGGGTGGTTATGGCTACACCTTC. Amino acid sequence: CASNGGGGYGYTF.